This TCR beta chain is from a study of type 1 regulatory T cells. At the level of the study: This in vitro CD4 product, T-allo10, is enriched for Tr1 cells and alloantigen-specific.

TCRdb analysed the reads with MiXCR anew, one entry per CDR3 protein. The sample shows approximately 45,000 distinct CDR3 sequences, more than 10% of them seen only once. Study-level results: Compared with non-type 1 regulatory T cells, type 1 regulatory T cells showed a more restricted TCR repertoire.

This clonotype was observed at least ten times. Its target is unknown. CDR1 MNHEY and CDR2 SMNVEV come from the germline V gene (reference sequence). V was trimmed by 3 bases and J by 7 bases, leaving 24 bases between them. This CDR3 comprises 17 residues. The clonotype comes from a human donor in good health. Sequencing input: cultured non-Tr1 T cells, either the whole culture or a sorted T cell fraction (not recorded which). The chain combines TRBV27 with TRBJ1-2, with TRBD1 as a possible D gene (6 bases). CDR3 sequence (DNA): TGTGCCAGCAGTTTTAATGGTGGGGGCAGGGGTTCCTTTGGCTACACCTTC. Translated: CASSFNGGGRGSFGYTF.